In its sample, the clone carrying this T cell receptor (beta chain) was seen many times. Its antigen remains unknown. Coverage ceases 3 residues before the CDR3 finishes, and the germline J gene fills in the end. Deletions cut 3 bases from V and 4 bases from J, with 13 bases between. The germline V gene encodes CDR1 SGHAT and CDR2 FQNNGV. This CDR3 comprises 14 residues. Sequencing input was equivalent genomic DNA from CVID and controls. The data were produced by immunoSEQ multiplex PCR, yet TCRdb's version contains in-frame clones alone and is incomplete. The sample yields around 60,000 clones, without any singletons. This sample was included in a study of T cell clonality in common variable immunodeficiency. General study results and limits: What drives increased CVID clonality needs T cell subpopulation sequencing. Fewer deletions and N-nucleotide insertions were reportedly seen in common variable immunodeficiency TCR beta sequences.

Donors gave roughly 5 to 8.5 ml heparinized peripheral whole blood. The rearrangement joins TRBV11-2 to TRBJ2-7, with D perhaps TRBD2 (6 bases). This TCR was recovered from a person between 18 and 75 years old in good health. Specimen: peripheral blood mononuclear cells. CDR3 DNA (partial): TGTGCCAGCAGCTTTACCCTTGGGGGGTACGAG. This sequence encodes CASSFTLGGYE. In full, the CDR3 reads CASSFTLGGYEQYF.